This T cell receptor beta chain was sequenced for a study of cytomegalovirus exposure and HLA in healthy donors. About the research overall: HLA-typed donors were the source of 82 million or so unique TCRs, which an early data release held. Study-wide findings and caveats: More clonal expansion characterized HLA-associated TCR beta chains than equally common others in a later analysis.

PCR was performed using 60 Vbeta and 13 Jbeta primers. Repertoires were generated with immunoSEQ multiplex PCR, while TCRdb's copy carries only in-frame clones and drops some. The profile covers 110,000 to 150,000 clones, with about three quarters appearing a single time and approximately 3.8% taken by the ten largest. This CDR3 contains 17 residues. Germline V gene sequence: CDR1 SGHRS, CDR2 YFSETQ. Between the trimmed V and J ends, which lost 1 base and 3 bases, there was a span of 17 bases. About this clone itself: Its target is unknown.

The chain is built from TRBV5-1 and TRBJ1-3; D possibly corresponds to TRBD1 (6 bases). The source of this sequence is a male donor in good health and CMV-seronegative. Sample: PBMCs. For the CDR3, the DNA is TGCGCCAGCAGCTTGAACCCTCAGACAGGCCGTGGAAACACCATATATTTT. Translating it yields CASSLNPQTGRGNTIYF. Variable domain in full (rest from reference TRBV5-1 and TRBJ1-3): KAGVTQTPRYLIKTRGQQVTLSCSPISGHRSVSWYQQTPGQGLQFLFEYFSETQRNKGNFPGRFSGRQFSNSRSEMNVSTLELGDSALYLCASSLNPQTGRGNTIYFGEGSWLTVV.